These T cell receptor beta chains were read from a single sample in a study of T cell responses to AZD1222 COVID-19 vaccine. Profiled with immunoSEQ multiplex PCR; TCRdb holds only in-frame clones, not every one. The sample yields some 140,000 clones, approximately 92% seen once. Sequencing used peripheral blood, obtained 28 days after the second AZD1222 dose. The receptors shown here come from an adult who received the AZD1222 COVID-19 vaccine. The CDR3 runs from the conserved cysteine through the conserved F or W. The D gene is left open where the match is weak. The size entry is marked missing in some rows and otherwise reads once, few, many or a size class.

V gene,D gene,J gene,clone size,CDR3 DNA,CDR3 protein
TRBV15,-,TRBJ1-1,-,TGTGCCACCAGCAGAGATCACTTTATCCGGGGGAACACTGAAGCTTTCTTT,CATSRDHFIRGNTEAFF
TRBV20-1,-,TRBJ2-1,-,TGCAGTGCCCCTCAGAATTTGCTGCAGTTCTTC,CSAPQNLLQFF
TRBV21-1,-,TRBJ2-7,once,TGTGCCAGCAGCAAAAGTTTCGAACAAAAGGCATACGAGCAGTACTTC,CASSKSFEQKAYEQYF
TRBV28,TRBD1,TRBJ2-7,-,TGTGCCAGCAGTCTTCCAGGGGGAAGCTCCTACGAGCAGTACTTC,CASSLPGGSSYEQYF
TRBV4-1,-,TRBJ1-2,-,TGCGCCAGCAGCCCGGGACAAACGGTCTATGGCTACACCTTC,CASSPGQTVYGYTF
TRBV6-5,-,TRBJ1-2,once,TGTGCCAGCAGTTACGACCGCAGGACCCAAAACGGCTACACCTTC,CASSYDRRTQNGYTF
TRBV6-1,-,TRBJ2-7,-,TGTGCCAGCAGTGCCCCCCCGCTAGGAGAAAGATACGAGCAGTACTTC,CASSAPPLGERYEQYF
TRBV24-1,-,TRBJ2-3,few,TGTGCCACCAGTGATCCGCGCGAAACTAGCACAGATACGCAGTATTTT,CATSDPRETSTDTQYF
TRBV25-1,TRBD1,TRBJ1-2,-,TGTGCCAGCAGTGAGCTGGGGGACAGCTTCTATGGCTACACCTTC,CASSELGDSFYGYTF
TRBV4-1,TRBD1,TRBJ1-4,-,TGCGCCAGCAGCCAATACCTATTCACAGGGGGGGAAAATGAAAAACTGTTTTTT,CASSQYLFTGGENEKLFF
TRBV7-9,-,TRBJ1-1,-,TGTGCCAGCAGCTTAGGAGTCGGAAAGAACACTGAAGCTTTCTTT,CASSLGVGKNTEAFF
TRBV6-5,-,TRBJ1-5,-,TGTGCCACCCGCGACGCGGGCAATCAGCCCCAGCATTTT,CATRDAGNQPQHF